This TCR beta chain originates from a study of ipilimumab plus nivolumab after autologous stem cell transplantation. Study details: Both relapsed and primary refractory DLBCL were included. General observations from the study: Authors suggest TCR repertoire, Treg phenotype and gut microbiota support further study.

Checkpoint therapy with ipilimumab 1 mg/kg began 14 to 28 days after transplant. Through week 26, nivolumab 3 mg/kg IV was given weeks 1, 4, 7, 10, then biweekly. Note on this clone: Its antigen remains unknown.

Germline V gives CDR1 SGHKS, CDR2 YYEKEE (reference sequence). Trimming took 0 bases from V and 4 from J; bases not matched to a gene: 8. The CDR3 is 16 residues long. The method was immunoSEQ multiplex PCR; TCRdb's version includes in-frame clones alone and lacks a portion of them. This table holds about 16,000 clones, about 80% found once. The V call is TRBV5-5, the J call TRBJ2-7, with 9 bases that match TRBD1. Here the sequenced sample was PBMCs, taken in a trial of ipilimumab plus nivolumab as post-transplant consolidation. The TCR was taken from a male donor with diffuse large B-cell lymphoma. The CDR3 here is CASSLAGQGISYEQYF. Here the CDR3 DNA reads TGTGCCAGCAGCTTGGCCGGACAGGGGATTTCTTACGAGCAGTACTTC.